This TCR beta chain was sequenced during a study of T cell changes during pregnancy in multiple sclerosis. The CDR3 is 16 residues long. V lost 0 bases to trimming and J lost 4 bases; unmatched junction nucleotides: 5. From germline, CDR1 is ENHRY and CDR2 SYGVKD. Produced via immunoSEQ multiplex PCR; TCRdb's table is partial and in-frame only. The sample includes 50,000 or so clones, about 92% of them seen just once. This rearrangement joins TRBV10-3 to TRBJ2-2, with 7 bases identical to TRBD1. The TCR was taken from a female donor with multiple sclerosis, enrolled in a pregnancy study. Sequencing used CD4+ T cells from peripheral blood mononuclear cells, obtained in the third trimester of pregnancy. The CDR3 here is CAISESRGSSTGELFF. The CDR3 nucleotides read TGTGCCATCAGTGAGTCCAGGGGGAGTAGCACCGGGGAGCTGTTTTTT.